The rows below give T cell receptor beta chains drawn from one sample of a study of cytomegalovirus exposure and HLA in healthy donors. The protocol was immunoSEQ multiplex PCR, while the TCRdb copy is restricted to in-frame clones and leaves out a portion. The top ten hold about 12% of the sample, which has tens of thousands of clones, about 76% seen once. Sequencing input: PBMCs. The receptors stem from a male donor in good health and CMV-seropositive. The CDR3 runs from the conserved cysteine through the conserved F or W. The order of the fields is V gene, J gene, CDR3 protein.

>TRBV6-6|TRBJ1-5
CASSYWGQLNQPQHF
>TRBV18|TRBJ1-1
CASSLGQGARLGLAEAFF
>TRBV30|TRBJ1-6
CAWSSQGANSPLHF
>TRBV6-1|.
CASSLGTGGTYEQYF
>TRBV6-5|TRBJ2-7
CASRLTGAVIEQYF
>TRBV6-5|TRBJ1-2
CASSQGNSGGYTF
>TRBV6-4|TRBJ2-2
CASSEWTSPPGELFF
>TRBV6-6|TRBJ2-7
CASGSGGSSYEQYF
>TRBV14|TRBJ2-6
CASSPHQGLHSGANVLTF
>TRBV5-8|TRBJ1-2
CASRVRGALGYTF
>TRBV5-1|TRBJ2-7
CASSLERTSYEQYF
>TRBV6-5|TRBJ2-7
CASSRQGNYEQYF
>TRBV2|TRBJ1-2
CASSELPQRPYGYTF
>TRBV6-5|TRBJ1-6
CASSDAGNNSPLHF
>TRBV11-2|TRBJ1-1
CASSLVGQGLDTEAFF
>TRBV5-5|TRBJ2-3
CASSSPGLGVGSTNTQYF
>TRBV29-1|TRBJ1-3
CSGTGAQGGNTIYF
>TRBV5-4|TRBJ2-7
CASSTPTGSLDEQYF
>TRBV5-1|TRBJ2-7
CASSLDRGHNEQYF
>TRBV9|TRBJ1-1
CASSVAGTEAFF
>TRBV4-3|TRBJ1-3
CASSQEAQASGNTIYF
>TRBV5-8|TRBJ2-2
CASSRLPSGPSTGELFF
>TRBV10-3|TRBJ2-2
CASSDVAGNTGELFF
>TRBV19|TRBJ1-5
CASSNRLHRGSREPQHF